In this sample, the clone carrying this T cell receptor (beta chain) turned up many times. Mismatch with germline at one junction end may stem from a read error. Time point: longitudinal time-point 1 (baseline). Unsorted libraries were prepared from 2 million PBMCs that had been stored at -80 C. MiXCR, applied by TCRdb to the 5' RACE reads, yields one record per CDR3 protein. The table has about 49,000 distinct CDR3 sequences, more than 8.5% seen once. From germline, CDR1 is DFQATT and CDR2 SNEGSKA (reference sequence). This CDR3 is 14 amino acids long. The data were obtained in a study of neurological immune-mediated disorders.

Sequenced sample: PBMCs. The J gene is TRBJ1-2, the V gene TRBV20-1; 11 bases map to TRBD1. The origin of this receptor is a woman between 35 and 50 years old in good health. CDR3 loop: CSARDGTGGLGYTF. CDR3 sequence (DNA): TGCAGTGCTCGAGATGGGACAGGGGGTCTCGGCTACACCTTC.